The T cell receptor (beta chain) described here comes from a study of T-cell reconstitution after alpha-beta-depleted transplantation in children. Study-level results: Several hundred expanded graft clones reportedly supplied alpha-beta T cells about two months after transplant.

This clonotype was seen repeatedly, ten times or more. No antigen is known for it. This sample's TCRbeta library carried unique molecular identifier barcodes. MiXCR, applied by TCRdb to the PCR reads, yields one record per CDR3 protein. The sample includes roughly 300,000 distinct CDR3 sequences, around 10% of them seen just once. The CDR3 is 15 amino acids. Germline V gene data show CDR1 as SGHRS and CDR2 as YFSETQ. V lost 0 bases to trimming and J lost 6 bases, with 13 bases between them. This material consisted of peripheral blood, taken 180 days after TCRalphabeta/CD19-depleted stem cell transplant. This clonotype was sampled from a male patient between 2 and 10 years old who had a stem cell transplant for chronic granulomatous disease, so the T cells may come from the graft donor. V gene TRBV5-1 combines with J gene TRBJ2-4; D not certain. The CDR3 protein is CASSLVAGYRNIQYF. CDR3 nucleotide sequence: TGCGCCAGCAGCTTGGTGGCAGGCTACCGAAACATTCAGTACTTC.